One and the same sample provided the 10 T cell receptor beta chains below, sequenced in a study of neurological immune-mediated disorders. As to time point: longitudinal time-point 2. TCRdb ran MiXCR on the 5' RACE reads and lists one entry per CDR3 protein. The sample lists around 90,000 distinct CDR3 sequences; about 13% were seen once. Sequences were obtained from PBMCs. The receptors were sampled from a female donor with HTLV-1-associated myelopathy (HAM/TSP).

The table lists this clonotype with many counts. This chain connects TRBV12-3 or TRBV12-4 to TRBJ2-2; tentatively, D is TRBD2 (6 bases). The CDR3 spans 12 residues. The V end was cut by 8 bases, the J end by 6 bases, with 10 bases between. Written as DNA, the CDR3 is TGTGCCAGCTTCTGGGGGGCCGGGGAGCTGTTTTTT. This gives the protein CASFWGAGELFF.

This clonotype was seen at least ten times. This chain connects TRBV20-1 to TRBJ2-1; D gene ambiguous. Trimming removed 0 bases at V and 3 bases at J, with 15 bases between. The germline gives CDR1 DFQATT, CDR2 SNEGSKA (reference sequence). The CDR3 contains 16 residues. The CDR3 loop is CSARELVQIIYNEQFF. The CDR3 DNA sequence: TGCAGTGCTAGAGAGCTGGTCCAGATTATCTACAATGAGCAGTTCTTC.

This clonotype was observed at least ten times. This sequence joins TRBV20-1 and TRBJ2-3; 9 bases agree with TRBD1. The CDR3 sequence is 15 residues long. The V gene's germline CDR1 is DFQATT and CDR2 SNEGSKA (reference sequence). J was trimmed by 3 bases and V by 6 bases; bases with no gene match: 10. Here the CDR3 reads CSAKSGTGRTDTQYF. The CDR3 nucleotides are TGCAGTGCAAAATCCGGGACAGGGAGGACAGATACGCAGTATTTT.

This clonotype was counted ten times or more. The chain links TRBV9 to TRBJ2-5; 11 bases line up with TRBD1. The CDR3 spans 16 residues. The trim removed 2 bases at V and 3 bases at J, leaving 6 bases unmatched. The germline gives CDR1 SGDLS, CDR2 YYNGEE. CDR3: CASSVGGQGAKETQYF. CDR3 bases: TGTGCCAGCAGCGTCGGTGGACAGGGGGCGAAAGAGACCCAGTACTTC.

In this sample, this clonotype turned up many times. The genes are TRBV18 and TRBJ1-4, with no clear D. CDR3 size: 13 residues. Germline values: CDR1 KGHSH, CDR2 LQKENI. Trimming removed 5 bases from V and 5 bases from J, with 9 bases in between. DNA of the CDR3: TGTGCCAGCTCAGGTGATCCGAATGAAAAACTGTTTTTT. Its translation is CASSGDPNEKLFF.

The chain combines TRBV6-2 or TRBV6-3 with TRBJ2-7; D is undetermined. Germline values: CDR1 MNHEY, CDR2 SVGEGT. With 4 bases removed from V and 2 bases from J, the gap between germline ends came to 9 bases. The CDR3 consists of 13 residues. The CDR3 protein is CASSWDGTYEQYF. CDR3 DNA: TGTGCCAGCAGTTGGGATGGCACCTACGAGCAGTACTTC.

At least ten counts were recorded for this clonotype. DNA of the CDR3: TGTGCCAGCAGCTCTCCCGGGAGTGGGCGGGGGATATCCGCGAGCCTAGACAATGAGCAGTTCTTC. Protein product: CASSSPGSGRGISASLDNEQFF. The rearrangement joins TRBV7-2 to TRBJ2-1, with 7 bases aligning to TRBD2. The V segment lost 4 bases and the J segment 5 bases; nucleotides outside the gene matches: 29. This CDR3 is 22 amino acids long. Germline CDR1 is SGHTA and CDR2 is FQGNSA.

This clonotype showed up many times. The chain combines TRBV21-1 with TRBJ1-4; TRBD1, the D gene given by the table, was not confirmed from the DNA. TRBV21-1 is marked as a pseudogene. There are 15 residues in the CDR3. The CDR3 region is CASSKSGGAIEKLFF. CDR3 DNA: TGTGCCAGCAGCAAATCCGGGGGCGCGATCGAAAAACTGTTTTTT.

In this sample, this clonotype turned up many times. The V call is TRBV12-3 or TRBV12-4, the J call TRBJ2-1, with D unresolved. V was shortened by 3 bases and J by 8 bases, with 14 bases between the two germline ends. The CDR3 loop spans 14 amino acids. The CDR3 is CASSFVAADYEQFF. CDR3 nucleotide sequence: TGTGCCAGCAGTTTCGTCGCGGCAGACTATGAGCAGTTCTTC.

This clonotype has ten or more counts. The junction departs from the called germline gene at one end, perhaps through a read error. V and J are TRBV5-1 and TRBJ2-7; the match to TRBD1 covers 10 bases. The CDR3 loop spans 12 amino acids. Germline lookup yields CDR1 SGHRS and CDR2 YFSETQ. CDR3 nucleotide sequence: TGCGCCAGCAGCTTGGTAGGACAGGGGGGAGACTTC. Translating gives CASSLVGQGGDF.